The present TCR beta chain was sequenced within a study of cytomegalovirus exposure and HLA in healthy donors. PCR amplification relied on 60 Vbeta primers (plus 13 Jbeta primers). The repertoire was sequenced with immunoSEQ multiplex PCR; TCRdb's copy has only in-frame clones and lacks some. The sample holds more than 150,000 clones, roughly 84% seen once. From germline, CDR1 is SGHRS and CDR2 YFSETQ. Trimming stripped 5 bases from V and 9 bases from J, with 21 bases between. This CDR3 spans 15 amino acids. Healthy bone marrow donors supplied every sample. For this clone: Its antigen is currently unknown.

Whole-study findings and limits: Cytomegalovirus status was reportedly diagnosed by the classifier with high specificity and sensitivity. The listing of fewer than 200 TCR beta chains classed them as cytomegalovirus-associated. Several top significant clusters appeared, in a later analysis, to be linked to common viral pathogens.

Sequenced input: PBMCs. The chain links TRBV5-1 to TRBJ2-1; possible D gene TRBD1, 7 bases. This clonotype originated in a girl between 2 and 10 years old in good health and CMV-seropositive. CDR3 sequence reads: CASRARGALSSEQFF. Written as DNA, the CDR3 is TGCGCCAGCAGAGCCAGGGGGGCCCTCTCCAGTGAGCAGTTCTTC.